The next 29 T cell receptor beta chains were all read from a single sample in a study of cytomegalovirus exposure and HLA in healthy donors. A multiplex PCR was run with 60 Vbeta primers and 13 Jbeta primers. The assay was immunoSEQ multiplex PCR, and TCRdb's table has in-frame clones only and misses some. Of approximately 73,000 clones listed, roughly 79% were seen once; the top ten hold around 22%. The sequencing sample was made of PBMCs. The receptors here all came from a woman aged 40-49 years in good health and CMV-seropositive.

The chain couples TRBV20-1 to TRBJ2-1, with D uncertain. The CDR3 sequence is 11 residues long. Germline-derived CDR1 and CDR2 are DFQATT and SNEGSKA (reference sequence). The V gene lost 3 bases and the J gene lost 6 bases, with 6 bases spanning the gap. The CDR3 here is CSASFGNEQFF. The CDR3 DNA reads TGCAGTGCTAGCTTCGGCAATGAGCAGTTCTTC.

The rearrangement links TRBV4-1 to TRBJ2-7, with 9 positions matching TRBD1. V lost 3 bases, J lost 5 bases, and 11 bases stayed unmatched. The CDR3 runs 16 residues. The germline gives CDR1 MGHRA, CDR2 YSYEKL. The CDR3 sequence is CASSQYGTGRINEQYF. CDR3 in DNA: TGCGCCAGCAGCCAGTACGGGACAGGGAGGATCAACGAGCAGTACTTC.

This clone has a handful of counts. This rearrangement joins TRBV29-1 to TRBJ2-5; 9 nucleotides align to TRBD2. Germline CDR1 is SQVTM and CDR2 is ANQGSEA. Trimming removed 5 bases from V and 1 base from J; junction bases left unmatched: 5. The CDR3 consists of 14 residues. CDR3 sequence reads: CSVLPGLAQETQYF. The DNA for the CDR3 is TGCAGCGTTCTACCGGGACTAGCCCAAGAGACCCAGTACTTC.

This clone is a singleton in its sample. This chain joins TRBV6-1 and TRBJ2-7; 13 bases are a match to TRBD2. From germline, CDR1 is MNHNS and CDR2 SASEGT. Losses at the gene ends were 6 bases for V and 3 bases for J; bases not matched to a gene: 5. The CDR3 loop spans 15 amino acids. The CDR3, as DNA: TGTGCCAGCAGACCCCGGACTAGCGGGGGCTACGAGCAGTACTTC. Amino acids: CASRPRTSGGYEQYF.

This clone was seen once. V is TRBV6-5 and J is TRBJ2-1; 10 bases are shared with TRBD1. Trimming took 4 bases from V and 7 from J; bases not matched to a gene: 4. This CDR3 region has 14 residues. The germline V gene encodes CDR1 MNHEY and CDR2 SVGAGI. The CDR3 DNA reads TGTGCCAGCAGTTCGACAGGGGGCGGGAATGAGCAGTTCTTC. Its protein product is CASSSTGGGNEQFF.

V and J are TRBV7-9 and TRBJ2-7; TRBD1 aligns across 10 bases. With V trimmed by 2 bases and J by 5 bases, 12 bases remained unmatched. Germline V gene data show CDR1 as SEHNR and CDR2 as FQNEAQ (reference sequence). The CDR3 is 17 residues long. The CDR3 here is CASSLRVKGDRGHEQYF. CDR3 nucleotide sequence: TGTGCCAGCAGCTTAAGGGTTAAGGGAGACAGGGGGCACGAGCAGTACTTC.

The chain has TRBV5-1 and TRBJ1-6; no firm D call. Trimming cost V 0 bases and J 10 bases, with 8 bases left between them. CDR3 length: 13 amino acids. Germline loops: CDR1 SGHRS, CDR2 YFSETQ. The CDR3, as DNA: TGCGCCAGCAGCTTGGGTGGGGAGTCACCCCTCCACTTT. It is translated as CASSLGGESPLHF.

The CDR3 protein is CASSAKGGTGGMGDEQFF. The DNA of the CDR3 is TGTGCCAGCAGCGCCAAAGGGGGGACAGGAGGAATGGGGGATGAGCAGTTCTTC. This chain joins TRBV21-1 and TRBJ2-1; TRBD1 is taken as the D call from the table, unchecked against the DNA. TRBV21-1 is termed a pseudogene. This CDR3 region has 18 residues.

This chain connects TRBV28 to TRBJ2-7; tentative D call: TRBD1 (6 bases). CDR3 size: 15 residues. Per germline, CDR1 MDHEN and CDR2 SYDVKM. Between the trimmed V and J ends, which lost 3 bases and 3 bases, there was a span of 15 bases. The CDR3 loop reads CASSLWQGLIYEQYF. The CDR3 nucleotides read TGTGCCAGCAGTTTGTGGCAGGGGTTAATCTACGAGCAGTACTTC.

J is TRBJ1-6 and V is TRBV11-2, with D hard to call. V was clipped by 2 bases and J by 0 bases, with 11 bases between them. The CDR3 runs to 17 residues. Germline CDR1 is SGHAT and CDR2 is FQNNGV. The CDR3 nucleotides are TGTGCCAGCAGCTTATCCCAGATCGACTCCTATAATTCACCCCTCCACTTT. Protein product: CASSLSQIDSYNSPLHF.

J is TRBJ2-5 and V is TRBV28; the D gene is possibly TRBD2 (5 bases). There are 12 residues in the CDR3. Trimming pared 5 bases from V and 10 bases from J, leaving 14 bases between. Germline V gene data show CDR1 as MDHEN and CDR2 as SYDVKM. Written as DNA, the CDR3 is TGTGCCAGCAGTGCTGATCACCGGGGCCAGTACTTC. Amino acid sequence: CASSADHRGQYF.

This clone was observed once. The chain has TRBV19 and TRBJ1-1; a weak D match, TRBD1 (6 bases). The CDR3 covers 14 residues. CDR1 LNHDA and CDR2 SQIVND come from the germline V gene (reference sequence). Trimming stripped 4 bases from V and 4 bases from J, with 13 bases between. CDR3 protein: CASSKGQRSTEAFF. In DNA, the CDR3 is TGTGCCAGTAGTAAAGGACAGAGGAGCACTGAAGCTTTCTTT.

This chain links TRBV9 with TRBJ1-4, with 8 bases lining up with TRBD1. There are 14 residues in the CDR3. Looked up from germline, CDR1 is SGDLS and CDR2 is YYNGEE. V was clipped by 7 bases and J by 8 bases; unmatched bases: 10. For the CDR3, the DNA is TGTGCCAGCGGCCCAGCAGGGGGCGGCGAAAAACTGTTTTTT. It yields the protein CASGPAGGGEKLFF.

This chain uses TRBV5-1 with TRBJ2-7, with D possibly matching TRBD1 (6 bases). The V gene lost 0 bases and the J gene lost 3 bases, with 10 bases spanning the gap. The CDR3 is 14 residues long. Per the germline V gene, CDR1 is SGHRS and CDR2 is YFSETQ. This chain's CDR3 is CASSLEGQNYEQYF. In nucleotides, the CDR3 is TGCGCCAGCAGCTTGGAAGGACAGAACTACGAGCAGTACTTC.

This chain connects TRBV7-8 to TRBJ2-1, with D tentatively TRBD1 (5 bases). Germline V gene sequence: CDR1 SGHVS, CDR2 FQNEAQ. This CDR3 contains 15 residues. V lost 1 base and J 2 bases, leaving 9 bases between the germline ends. The CDR3 here is CASSLGQGTYNEQFF. The CDR3 nucleotides read TGTGCCAGCAGCTTAGGGCAGGGTACCTACAATGAGCAGTTCTTC. The full variable domain, completed using reference TRBV7-8 and TRBJ2-1, is GAGVSQSPRYKVAKRGQDVALRCDPISGHVSLFWYQQALGQGPEFLTYFQNEAQLDKSGLPSDRFFAERPEGSVSTLKIQRTQQEDSAVYLCASSLGQGTYNEQFFGPGTRLTVL.

This chain connects TRBV4-1 to TRBJ2-7, with D perhaps matching TRBD1 (5 bases). The CDR3 has 16 residues. V was cut by 2 bases and J by 1 base, with 15 bases left in between. Germline values: CDR1 MGHRA, CDR2 YSYEKL. The CDR3 sequence is CASSQILLSGSYEQYF. The CDR3 DNA reads as TGCGCCAGCAGCCAAATATTGCTTTCAGGGTCCTACGAGCAGTACTTC.

The chain links TRBV29-1 to TRBJ2-1, with a tentative D call TRBD2 (5 bases). The germline gives CDR1 SQVTM, CDR2 ANQGSEA. V lost 8 bases and J 2 bases, leaving 13 bases between the germline ends. CDR3 length: 13 residues. The CDR3 sequence is CSSRAATYNEQFF. CDR3 sequence (DNA): TGCAGCTCCCGAGCGGCCACCTACAATGAGCAGTTCTTC.

The V gene is TRBV30, the J gene TRBJ2-7, with D possibly matching TRBD2 (6 bases). Trimming removed 1 base from V and 5 bases from J, with 12 bases in between. The germline V gene encodes CDR1 GTSNPN and CDR2 SVGIG (reference sequence). The CDR3 length is 13 residues. The CDR3 nucleotides are TGTGCCTGGAGTGCGGGGGTAGGAAACGAGCAGTACTTC. It codes for CAWSAGVGNEQYF.

The chain recombines TRBV6-1 with TRBJ2-7; no definite D call. With 6 bases removed from V and 2 bases from J, the gap between germline ends came to 8 bases. CDR1 is MNHNS, CDR2 SASEGT, per germline. The CDR3 consists of 12 residues. The CDR3 nucleotides read TGTGCCAGCAGCCTAACCCCCTACGAGCAGTACTTC. This sequence encodes CASSLTPYEQYF.

This clone was seen just once. The J gene is TRBJ2-5, the V gene TRBV9; TRBD2 aligns across 8 bases. Unmatched junction bases numbered 5, after V lost 0 bases and J lost 1 base. Germline loops: CDR1 SGDLS, CDR2 YYNGEE. There are 16 residues in the CDR3. The CDR3, as DNA: TGTGCCAGCAGCGTAGCGGTAGCGGGACTCCAAGAGACCCAGTACTTC. Translating gives CASSVAVAGLQETQYF.

This chain joins TRBV13 and TRBJ2-3, with 9 bases aligning to TRBD2. CDR1 PRHDT and CDR2 FYEKMQ come from the germline V gene (reference sequence). J gave up 1 base and V 4 bases, and 3 bases lay outside the gene matches. The length of the CDR3 is 15 residues. Written as DNA, the CDR3 is TGTGCCAGCAGCTCTGAGCGGGGGGGCACAGATACGCAGTATTTT. It codes for CASSSERGGTDTQYF.

The V and J genes are TRBV19 and TRBJ2-1; the match to TRBD2 covers 11 bases. Germline V gives CDR1 LNHDA, CDR2 SQIVND (reference sequence). There are 17 residues in the CDR3. The J segment lost 2 bases and the V segment lost 7 bases, leaving 10 bases of the junction unmatched. CDR3 amino acids: CASNSRQLAGAYNEQFF. The CDR3 DNA follows: TGTGCCAGTAATTCTCGTCAACTAGCGGGAGCCTACAATGAGCAGTTCTTC.

This clone was observed a single time. V is TRBV28 and J is TRBJ1-5; 7 bases align to TRBD1. This CDR3 contains 14 residues. The germline CDR1 and CDR2 sequences are MDHEN and SYDVKM. The J segment lost 4 bases and the V segment lost 6 bases, leaving 6 bases of the junction unmatched. CDR3 sequence reads: CASRSPGGNQPQHF. The CDR3 DNA sequence: TGTGCCAGCAGGTCACCAGGGGGAAATCAGCCCCAGCATTTT. Variable domain in full (rest from reference TRBV28 and TRBJ1-5): DVKVTQSSRYLVKRTGEKVFLECVQDMDHENMFWYRQDPGLGLRLIYFSYDVKMKEKGDIPEGYSVSREKKERFSLILESASTNQTSMYLCASRSPGGNQPQHFGDGTRLSIL.

A single count supports this clone. This sequence joins TRBV2 and TRBJ2-7, with D possibly being TRBD1 (7 bases). The CDR3 is 14 residues long. The germline V and J ends were trimmed by 4 bases and 0 bases, with 10 bases remaining between them. Germline V gives CDR1 SNHLY, CDR2 FYNNEI. Here the CDR3 DNA reads TGTGCCAGCAGTGGGAGGGGGCTCTCCTACGAGCAGTACTTC. Translation gives CASSGRGLSYEQYF.

This clone was seen only once. V and J are TRBV30 and TRBJ2-1; 7 nucleotides align to TRBD2. Germline CDR1 GTSNPN, CDR2 SVGIG (reference sequence). J gave up 10 bases and V 0 bases, and 9 bases lay outside the gene matches. The CDR3 covers 14 residues. CDR3 residues: CAWSVLIAGREQFF. The CDR3 DNA reads as TGTGCCTGGAGTGTACTCATAGCGGGCAGGGAGCAGTTCTTC.

The chain recombines TRBV5-1 with TRBJ2-2; 9 bases match TRBD2. The CDR3 is made up of 16 amino acids. CDR1 SGHRS and CDR2 YFSETQ come from the germline V gene. J gave up 7 bases and V 0 bases, and 7 bases lay outside the gene matches. The CDR3 loop is CASSLVVSGGSGELFF. CDR3 coding DNA: TGCGCCAGCAGCTTGGTGGTTAGCGGGGGCAGCGGGGAGCTGTTTTTT.

This chain connects TRBV28 to TRBJ1-5; D uncertain. In germline, CDR1 is MDHEN, CDR2 SYDVKM. V was trimmed by 6 bases and J by 1 base, leaving 7 bases between them. The CDR3 consists of 13 residues. CDR3 DNA sequence: TGTGCCAGCAGAAAACAGAGCAATCAGCCCCAGCATTTT. Amino acids: CASRKQSNQPQHF.

This clone was seen a handful of times. V and J are TRBV18 and TRBJ1-3; D is ambiguous. The CDR3 runs to 14 residues. V lost 6 bases to trimming and J lost 0 bases, with 9 bases between them. Germline CDR1 KGHSH, CDR2 LQKENI. The chain's CDR3 is CASSIGSSGNTIYF. In DNA form, the CDR3 reads TGTGCCAGCTCTATAGGGAGCTCTGGAAACACCATATATTTT.

The chain employs TRBV6-5 and TRBJ2-3; a possible D gene is TRBD2 (6 bases). CDR1 and CDR2 (germline): MNHEY, SVGAGI. This CDR3 spans 15 amino acids. V was cut by 4 bases and J by 0 bases, with 11 bases left in between. CDR3 region: CASSSGLLSTDTQYF. CDR3 in DNA: TGTGCCAGCAGTTCGGGACTCTTAAGCACAGATACGCAGTATTTT.